The rows below give T cell receptor beta chains drawn from one sample of a study of shared clonotypes between healthy human individuals. Libraries were prepared by immunoSEQ multiplex PCR; TCRdb keeps only in-frame clonotypes and omits some of them. In the table there are some 1.5 million clones, 95% to 99% of which are singletons. The sequencing input was naive CD4+ T cells sorted from blood. The source of these receptors is a man between 25 and 39 years old in good health. Each CDR3 is given with its conserved first and last residue. The D gene is left open where the match is weak. Rows may omit the clone size; those that give it use once, few, many or a size class.

V gene	D gene	J gene	clone size	CDR3 DNA	CDR3 protein
TRBV7-9	.	TRBJ2-5	.	TGTGCCAGCAGCTTAGGGGCAGGGAGGGAGACCCAGTACTTC	CASSLGAGRETQYF
TRBV2	TRBD1	TRBJ2-3	.	TGTGCCAGCAGTTCGGACAGGAGAAGCACAGATACGCAGTATTTT	CASSSDRRSTDTQYF
TRBV7-9	.	TRBJ2-3	.	TGTGCCAGCAGCTTATTGACAGGCGGGACCACAGATACGCAGTATTTT	CASSLLTGGTTDTQYF
TRBV28	.	TRBJ2-1	once	TGTGCCAGCAGTACCCAGGGGTACCCCTACAATGAGCAGTTCTTC	CASSTQGYPYNEQFF
TRBV2	TRBD2	TRBJ2-6	.	TGTGCCAGCAACGCCGGGACTAGCGCCAACGTCCTGACTTTC	CASNAGTSANVLTF
TRBV25-1	.	TRBJ2-1	once	TGTGCCAGCAGTGAATTAGACAGGTCGACCTACAATGAGCAGTTCTTC	CASSELDRSTYNEQFF
TRBV5-1	.	TRBJ2-5	.	TGCGCCAGCAGCTCTACAGGGTTCCAAGAGACCCAGTACTTC	CASSSTGFQETQYF
TRBV27	.	TRBJ1-2	.	TGTGCCAGCAGTTTATCGAAATATAACTATGGCTACACCTTC	CASSLSKYNYGYTF
TRBV29-1	.	TRBJ1-1	.	TGCAGCGTTGTCAGCAGGGTGGGAGCTTTCTTT	CSVVSRVGAFF
TRBV10-3	TRBD1	TRBJ1-2	.	TGTGCCATCAGTGGGGACAGGGGCAATGGCTACACCTTC	CAISGDRGNGYTF
TRBV5-1	TRBD2	TRBJ2-5	.	TGCGCCAGCAGCGCCGGGGGGAGCCGGGAAGAGACCCAGTACTTC	CASSAGGSREETQYF
TRBV28	.	TRBJ1-2	.	TGTGCCAGCAGTTTATCGGCGGTTAACTATGGCTACACCTTC	CASSLSAVNYGYTF
TRBV7-6	.	TRBJ1-1	.	TGTGCCAGCAGCTTAGGACTTCAGGGAGCCACTGAAGCTTTCTTT	CASSLGLQGATEAFF
TRBV7-2	.	TRBJ1-4	.	TGTGCCAGCAGCTCCTCACAAAACGGAAAACTGTTTTTT	CASSSSQNGKLFF
TRBV19	TRBD1	TRBJ2-7	.	TGTGCCAGTAGTATAGACCCGAGAGGACAGGGGGCTTCTTCCTACGAGCAGTACTTC	CASSIDPRGQGASSYEQYF
TRBV27	.	TRBJ2-4	.	TGTGCCAGCAGTTCCTCGGCGCAGGGTTGGCGGACCAAAAACATTCAGTACTTC	CASSSSAQGWRTKNIQYF